The sequence of this T cell receptor (beta chain) was determined in a study of cytomegalovirus exposure and HLA in healthy donors. Overall study context: Ancestry clustering placed 70% to 90% of several hundred genotyped donors in the Caucasian-associated cluster.

The PCR employed 60 Vbeta primers together with 13 Jbeta primers. Profiled with immunoSEQ multiplex PCR; TCRdb holds only in-frame clones, not every one. Of roughly 190,000 clones listed, roughly four fifths are singletons. The CDR3 has 14 residues. Per germline, CDR1 SGHRS and CDR2 YFSETQ. Trimming took 1 base from V and 4 from J; bases not matched to a gene: 4. Study-wide points: Earlier analysis found most TCR beta V segments productive about 87% or about 30% of the time.

This clone was seen more than once but under ten times. Its antigen remains unknown. The chain carries TRBV5-1 and TRBJ1-1, with 7 bases lining up with TRBD1. The TCR comes from a woman between 25 and 40 years old in good health and CMV-seropositive. Sequencing used PBMCs. The chain's CDR3 is CASSLKGATTEAFF. CDR3 nucleotides: TGCGCCAGCAGCTTGAAGGGGGCGACCACTGAAGCTTTCTTT.